The 20 T cell receptor beta chains in this list originate from one sample, sequenced in a study of T cells of healthy individuals. TCRdb re-called the 5' RACE reads with MiXCR, one entry per CDR3 protein. The table shows some 100,000 distinct CDR3 sequences, with roughly a sixth occurring only once. Every receptor here comes from a human donor in good health.

This clonotype showed up many times. The V gene is TRBV11-2, the J gene TRBJ2-2; no firm D call. CDR3 length: 12 residues. The germline V gene has CDR1 SGHAT and CDR2 FQNNGV. V dropped 6 bases and J dropped 7 bases, with 9 bases sitting between them. This CDR3 is CASRAFSGELFF. The CDR3, as DNA: TGTGCCAGCAGAGCCTTCAGCGGGGAGCTGTTTTTT.

The chain joins TRBV28 to TRBJ1-4; 8 bases line up with TRBD1. The CDR3 sequence is 14 residues long. V gave up 6 bases and J gave up 8 bases; unmatched junction bases: 8. Germline values: CDR1 MDHEN, CDR2 SYDVKM. CDR3 in amino acids: CASSPVTGVEKLFF. Here the CDR3 DNA reads TGTGCCAGCAGCCCAGTGACAGGGGTCGAAAAACTGTTTTTT.

This clonotype has at least ten counts. The CDR3 sequence is CASSIGTQETQYF. The CDR3 DNA reads as TGTGCCAGCAGCATTGGAACACAAGAGACCCAGTACTTC. This chain links TRBV7-2 with TRBJ2-5; the D is unclear. Germline CDR1 is SGHTA and CDR2 is FQGNSA. Trimming cost V 5 bases and J 2 bases, with 9 bases left between them. The CDR3 runs to 13 residues. The variable domain in full, completed from reference TRBV7-2 and TRBJ2-5, reads GAGVSQSPSNKVTEKGKDVELRCDPISGHTALYWYRQSLGQGLEFLIYFQGNSAPDKSGLPSDRFSAERTGGSVSTLTIQRTQQEDSAVYLCASSIGTQETQYFGPGTRLLVL.

This clonotype was picked up a small number of times. This chain uses TRBV6-2 or TRBV6-3 with TRBJ2-1, with 11 bases that match TRBD2. The length of the CDR3 is 16 residues. The germline CDR1 and CDR2 sequences are MNHEY and SVGEGT. Unmatched junction bases numbered 5, after V lost 4 bases and J lost 3 bases. The CDR3 loop is CASSSFGTSGYNEQFF. The CDR3 DNA reads as TGTGCCAGCAGTTCTTTCGGGACTAGCGGCTACAATGAGCAGTTCTTC.

In its sample, this clonotype was seen once. The chain employs TRBV6-5 and TRBJ2-2; TRBD2 matches at 8 bases. Germline assignment: CDR1 MNHEY and CDR2 SVGAGI. The ends lost 6 bases at V and 0 bases at J; junction bases unmatched: 6. CDR3 length: 16 residues. The DNA of the CDR3 is TGTGCCAGCAGAACGACTAGCGCCGCGAACACCGGGGAGCTGTTTTTT. It specifies CASRTTSAANTGELFF.

This clonotype was counted many times. V usage is TRBV4-2 and J usage is TRBJ2-3; 11 bases line up with TRBD2. CDR3 length equals 16 residues. CDR1 LGHNA and CDR2 YNFKEQ come from the germline V gene. The V segment lost 3 bases and the J segment 6 bases; nucleotides outside the gene matches: 8. The CDR3, as DNA: TGTGCCAGCAGCCAGGGACTAGCGGAGAAGGGGGATACGCAGTATTTT. Residues: CASSQGLAEKGDTQYF.

This clonotype was observed a few times. The V and J genes are TRBV20-1 and TRBJ2-5, with 12 bases that match TRBD2. The CDR3 covers 15 residues. With V trimmed by 5 bases and J by 3 bases, 7 bases remained unmatched. In germline, CDR1 is DFQATT, CDR2 SNEGSKA (reference sequence). CDR3 DNA sequence: TGCAGTGCTCAGGGACTAGCGGGCCTCGAAGAGACCCAGTACTTC. The encoded protein is CSAQGLAGLEETQYF.

This clonotype was detected many times. The V call is TRBV29-1, the J call TRBJ2-6, with D maybe TRBD1 (5 bases). The CDR3 loop spans 15 amino acids. Between the trimmed V and J ends, which lost 3 bases and 0 bases, there was a span of 9 bases. The germline gives CDR1 SQVTM, CDR2 ANQGSEA. The CDR3 spells CSVDGTGSGANVLTF. CDR3 nucleotides: TGCAGCGTTGATGGTACAGGCTCTGGGGCCAACGTCCTGACTTTC.

This clonotype was seen a handful of times. This sequence joins TRBV6-5 and TRBJ1-5; D gene uncertain. The length of the CDR3 is 13 residues. From germline, CDR1 is MNHEY and CDR2 SVGAGI. Trimming removed 5 bases at V and 5 bases at J, with 10 bases between. For the CDR3, the DNA is TGTGCCAGCAGTCGGACTGGTGATCAGCCCCAGCATTTT. It translates to CASSRTGDQPQHF.

The gene calls are TRBV7-2 and TRBJ2-5; D perhaps matches TRBD1 (6 bases). The germline CDR1 and CDR2 sequences are SGHTA and FQGNSA. The CDR3 extends over 15 amino acids. V dropped 0 bases and J dropped 2 bases, with 10 bases sitting between them. The CDR3 DNA sequence: TGTGCCAGCAGCTTAGCCGTTGGACAGCAAGAGACCCAGTACTTC. This codes for CASSLAVGQQETQYF.

This clonotype was detected ten times or more. The chain is built from TRBV9 and TRBJ2-1; unclear D gene. Germline CDR1 is SGDLS and CDR2 is YYNGEE. The ends were cut back, 1 base at V and 2 bases at J, with 10 bases in the middle. The CDR3 loop spans 15 amino acids. This chain's CDR3 is CASSVSGDTYNEQFF. CDR3 DNA sequence: TGTGCCAGCAGCGTATCCGGAGATACCTACAATGAGCAGTTCTTC.

For this clonotype: Germline and junction disagree at one end, which may indicate a read error. The chain joins TRBV7-9 to TRBJ1-6, with 8 nucleotides matching TRBD1. Germline assignment: CDR1 SEHNR and CDR2 FQNEAQ (reference sequence). This CDR3 is built from 16 residues. The DNA of the CDR3 is TGTGCCAGCAGCTCTACTCCGGGACAGGTCGGATCACCCCTCAACTTT. Encoded protein: CASSSTPGQVGSPLNF. The full variable domain, completed using reference TRBV7-9 and TRBJ1-6, is DTGVSQNPRHKITKRGQNVTFRCDPISEHNRLYWYRQTLGQGPEFLTYFQNEAQLEKSRLLSDRFSAERPKGSFSTLEIQRTEQGDSAMYLCASSSTPGQVGSPLNFGNGTRLTVT.

V and J are TRBV3-1 and TRBJ2-1, with TRBD2 matching over 7 bases. The CDR3 is made up of 13 amino acids. From germline, CDR1 is LGHDT and CDR2 YNNKEL (reference sequence). The V segment lost 4 bases and the J segment 5 bases; nucleotides outside the gene matches: 2. In nucleotides, the CDR3 is TGTGCCAGCAGCCCGGGACTAAACAATGAGCAGTTCTTC. This encodes CASSPGLNNEQFF.

In this sample, this clonotype turned up many times. This rearrangement joins TRBV6-5 to TRBJ2-7, with 8 bases aligning to TRBD2. The CDR3 contains 15 residues. Trimming removed 0 bases from V and 0 bases from J; junction bases left unmatched: 1. Germline loops: CDR1 MNHEY, CDR2 SVGAGI. The CDR3: CASSYSSGSSYEQYF. In nucleotides, the CDR3 is TGTGCCAGCAGTTACTCCAGCGGGAGCTCCTACGAGCAGTACTTC.

The table lists this clonotype with many counts. The chain has TRBV3-1 and TRBJ2-5; no reliable D call. The germline V and J ends were trimmed by 5 bases and 5 bases, with 15 bases remaining between them. The CDR3 covers 14 residues. Germline values: CDR1 LGHDT, CDR2 YNNKEL (reference sequence). CDR3 protein: CASSDLGLGETQYF. The CDR3 DNA sequence: TGTGCCAGCAGCGACTTGGGTTTAGGGGAGACCCAGTACTTC.

This clonotype was seen once. The chain has TRBV6-1 and TRBJ2-5; 10 nucleotides line up with TRBD2. The CDR3 is 17 residues long. Trimming removed 8 bases from V and 2 bases from J; junction bases left unmatched: 14. Germline lookup yields CDR1 MNHNS and CDR2 SASEGT. CDR3 coding DNA: TGTGCCAGCCTCCCGGGACTAGCGAAAAGGGGACAAGAGACCCAGTACTTC. Translated, it gives CASLPGLAKRGQETQYF.

This clonotype was recorded many times. The J gene is TRBJ2-7, the V gene TRBV18; 8 bases align to TRBD2. The CDR3 covers 15 residues. In germline, CDR1 is KGHSH, CDR2 LQKENI. V gave up 3 bases and J gave up 2 bases; unmatched junction bases: 6. The CDR3 region has the DNA TGTGCCAGCTCACCGGCGAGCGGGGGTCCCTACGAGCAGTACTTC. Translated, it gives CASSPASGGPYEQYF.

This clonotype showed up just a few times. The chain joins TRBV6-6 to TRBJ2-5; no clear D. CDR1 MNHNY and CDR2 SVGAGI come from the germline V gene (reference sequence). Trimming stripped 2 bases from V and 1 base from J, with 14 bases between. The CDR3 is 16 amino acids. DNA for the CDR3: TGTGCCAGCAGTTACGCCCAGGAGAGGATCCAAGAGACCCAGTACTTC. Its protein product is CASSYAQERIQETQYF.

In its sample, this clonotype was seen many times. The V gene is TRBV6-2 or TRBV6-3, the J gene TRBJ1-5; D remains ambiguous. The CDR3 totals 14 residues. Germline V gene data show CDR1 as MNHEY and CDR2 as SVGEGT. With 2 bases removed from V and 4 bases from J, the gap between germline ends came to 9 bases. The CDR3 here is CASSYARPNQPQHF. CDR3 DNA sequence: TGTGCCAGCAGTTACGCCAGACCAAATCAGCCCCAGCATTTT.

The chain links TRBV4-3 to TRBJ1-4, with 8 bases aligning to TRBD1. This CDR3 has 17 amino acids. V shed 0 bases, J shed 8 bases, and the junction held 11 bases outside the gene matches. CDR1 and CDR2 (germline): LGHNA, YSLEER. The CDR3 protein is CASSQDLGRGLREKLFF. The CDR3 DNA sequence: TGCGCCAGCAGCCAAGATCTCGGCAGGGGGCTTAGGGAAAAACTGTTTTTT.